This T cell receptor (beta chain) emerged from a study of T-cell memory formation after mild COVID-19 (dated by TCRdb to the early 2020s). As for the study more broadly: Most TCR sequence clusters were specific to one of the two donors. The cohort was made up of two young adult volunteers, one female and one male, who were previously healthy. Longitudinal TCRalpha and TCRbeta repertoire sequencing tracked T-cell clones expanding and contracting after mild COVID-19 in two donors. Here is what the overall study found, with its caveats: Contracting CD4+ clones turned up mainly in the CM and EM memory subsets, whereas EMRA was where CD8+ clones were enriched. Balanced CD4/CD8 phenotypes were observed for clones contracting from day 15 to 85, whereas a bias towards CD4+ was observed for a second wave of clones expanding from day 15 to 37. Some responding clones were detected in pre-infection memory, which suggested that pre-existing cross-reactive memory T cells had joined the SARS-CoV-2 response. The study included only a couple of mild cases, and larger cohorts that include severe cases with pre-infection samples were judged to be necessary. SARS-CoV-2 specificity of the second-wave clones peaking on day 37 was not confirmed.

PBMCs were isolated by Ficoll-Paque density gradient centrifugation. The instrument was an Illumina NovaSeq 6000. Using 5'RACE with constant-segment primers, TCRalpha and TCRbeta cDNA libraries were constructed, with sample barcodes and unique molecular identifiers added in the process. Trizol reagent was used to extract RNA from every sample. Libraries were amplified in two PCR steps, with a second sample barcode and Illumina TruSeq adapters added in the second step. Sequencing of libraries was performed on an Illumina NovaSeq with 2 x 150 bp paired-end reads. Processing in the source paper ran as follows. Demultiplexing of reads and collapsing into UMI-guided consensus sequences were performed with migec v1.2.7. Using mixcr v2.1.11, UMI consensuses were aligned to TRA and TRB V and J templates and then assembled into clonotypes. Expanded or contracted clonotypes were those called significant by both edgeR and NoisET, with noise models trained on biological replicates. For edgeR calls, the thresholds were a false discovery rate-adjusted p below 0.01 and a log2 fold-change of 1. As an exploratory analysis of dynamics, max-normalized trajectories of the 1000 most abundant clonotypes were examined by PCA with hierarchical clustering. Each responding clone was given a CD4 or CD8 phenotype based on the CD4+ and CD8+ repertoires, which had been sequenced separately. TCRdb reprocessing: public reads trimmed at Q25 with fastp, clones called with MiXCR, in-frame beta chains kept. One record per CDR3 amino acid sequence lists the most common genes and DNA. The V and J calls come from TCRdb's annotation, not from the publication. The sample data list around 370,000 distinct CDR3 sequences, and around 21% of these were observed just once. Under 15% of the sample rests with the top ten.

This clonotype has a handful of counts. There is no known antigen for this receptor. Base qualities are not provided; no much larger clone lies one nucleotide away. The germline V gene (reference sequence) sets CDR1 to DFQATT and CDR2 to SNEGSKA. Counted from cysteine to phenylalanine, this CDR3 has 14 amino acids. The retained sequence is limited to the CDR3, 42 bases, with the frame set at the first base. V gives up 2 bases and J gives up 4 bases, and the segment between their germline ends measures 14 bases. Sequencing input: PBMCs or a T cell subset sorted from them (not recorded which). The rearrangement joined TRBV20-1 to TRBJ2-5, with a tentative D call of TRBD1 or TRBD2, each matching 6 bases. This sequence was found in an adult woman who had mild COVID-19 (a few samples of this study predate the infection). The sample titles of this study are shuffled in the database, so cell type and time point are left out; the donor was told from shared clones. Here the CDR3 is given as CSARPLGGGETQYF. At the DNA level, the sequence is TGCAGTGCTAGACCTTTAGGGGGAGGAGAGACCCAGTACTTC.